A selection of T cell receptor beta chains follows, all from one sample in a study of blood T cell repertoires in COVID-19. Clones were sequenced by immunoSEQ multiplex PCR, and TCRdb holds only the in-frame ones, with some missing. The table has 150,000 or so clones, roughly 88% seen once. Source material: peripheral blood. Receptors were obtained from a man aged 55 to 70 who had recovered from COVID-19. CDR3s include the opening cysteine and the closing phenylalanine or tryptophan. Fields, in order: CDR3 protein, V gene, CDR3 length.

CAWSGTGNTEAFF	TRBV30	13
CATQQSNSNQPQHF	TRBV24-1	14
CASSVASERGPQGEQFF	TRBV9	17
CASSQEIVRGAKQETQYF	TRBV4-1	18
CASSGQNYGYTF	TRBV19	12
CATSAGFGGKLFF	TRBV24-1	13
CASSSTSGVTDTQYF	TRBV7-2	15
CASSLGGQGRYGYTF	TRBV5-1	15
CASSSGADRAGNTIYF	TRBV7-9	16
CASSQDRNRENEQFF	TRBV4-3	15
CASSPQGQGETQYF	TRBV18	14
CASSRIRPTDPYEQYF	TRBV3-1/TRBV3-2	16
CASEKVDSYEQYF	TRBV6-5	13
CASSVELAGNTGELFF	TRBV9	16
CASSEWTGAGDTQYF	TRBV25-1	15
CASRDRDRLGKLFF	TRBV2	14
CASSLVAGLNTGELFF	TRBV5-1	16
CASSLGQISGNTIYF	TRBV5-1	15
CASSSGSRGYSGNTIYF	TRBV27	17
CASSQEGFTYEQYF	TRBV3-1/TRBV3-2	14
CSASGRINTGELFF	TRBV20-1	14
CASSLGTGGNSNQPQHF	TRBV13	17
CASSQDASGGSYNEQFF	TRBV3-1/TRBV3-2	17
CASSLAGTGAYEQYF	TRBV6-6	15
CAGQGNEPYEQYF	TRBV6-5	13
CATRLAGGDTQYF	TRBV24-1	13
CASSSRTGSDTQYF	TRBV7-2	14
CASSRGQGSYEQYF	TRBV6-2/TRBV6-3	14
CASSEQNTEAFF	TRBV6-4	12
CASSVRQGGGNTIYF	TRBV9	15
CASSYEGGGTGELFF	TRBV6-5	15
CASSLGASLTDTQYF	TRBV7-8	15
CASSLSSGSRGYTF	TRBV7-8	14
CASSRQGGNTEAFF	TRBV7-3	14
CASSLNRGDEQFF	TRBV7-3	13
CAIPIQRQAYGYTF	TRBV27	14
CASSQEQYYGYTF	TRBV4-1	13
CASSLRQSIQETQYF	TRBV18	15
CSVSAGTDSNQPQHF	TRBV29-1	15